The 7 T cell receptor beta chains listed next were all sequenced from one sample in a study of shared clonotypes between healthy human individuals. Libraries were prepared by immunoSEQ multiplex PCR; TCRdb keeps only in-frame clonotypes and omits some of them. The repertoire consists of about 870,000 clones, with 80% to 95% occurring once and the leading ten covering approximately 25%. Naivety among CD8 cells was defined by CD45RO negativity and positive CCR7 selection, thereby excluding terminally differentiated effector memory CD45RA+ cells. The specimen was naive CD8+ T cells sorted from blood. Source of these receptors: a man under 40 in good health.

The J gene is TRBJ2-7, the V gene TRBV30; D unclear. CDR1 and CDR2 from the germline V gene are GTSNPN and SVGIG (reference sequence). Trimming left V 1 base short and J 4 bases short, with 11 bases between. The CDR3 length is 13 residues. In nucleotides, the CDR3 is TGTGCCTGGAGTGCAGAGGTAAGGTACGAGCAGTACTTC. Translating gives CAWSAEVRYEQYF.

The V gene is TRBV7-9, the J gene TRBJ2-7, with TRBD2 matching 10 bases. Per germline, CDR1 SEHNR and CDR2 FQNEAQ (reference sequence). With V trimmed by 4 bases and J by 3 bases, 12 bases remained unmatched. The CDR3 totals 17 residues. The chain's CDR3 is CASSSPSTSGDVYEQYF. DNA of the CDR3: TGTGCCAGCAGCTCCCCCAGCACTAGCGGGGACGTCTACGAGCAGTACTTC.

This chain joins TRBV7-3 and TRBJ2-7, with a weak D call TRBD1 (5 bases). The germline CDR1 and CDR2 sequences are SGHTA and FQGTGA. This CDR3 comprises 15 residues. The V end lost 2 bases, the J end lost 3 bases, and 14 bases lay between the germline ends. The CDR3 region is CASSLFFGQGYEQYF. The CDR3 DNA reads TGTGCCAGCAGCTTATTTTTCGGCCAGGGCTACGAGCAGTACTTC.

Remarks on this clone: The sample has other DNA sequences that encode this CDR3 too. This rearrangement joins TRBV7-9 to TRBJ2-7, with unresolved D. V dropped 1 base and J dropped 5 bases, with 3 bases sitting between them. Looked up from germline, CDR1 is SEHNR and CDR2 is FQNEAQ (reference sequence). The CDR3 runs 11 residues. The CDR3 reads CASSLGNEQYF. The CDR3 nucleotides are TGTGCCAGCAGCTTAGGTAACGAGCAGTACTTC.

The chain links TRBV10-3 to TRBJ2-3; D uncertain. CDR1 ENHRY and CDR2 SYGVKD come from the germline V gene. The germline V and J ends were trimmed by 8 bases and 3 bases, with 12 bases remaining between them. This CDR3 is 13 amino acids long. CDR3 coding DNA: TGTGCCATCTTATCTAGTTCAACAGATACGCAGTATTTT. Its translation: CAILSSSTDTQYF.

The chain couples TRBV7-2 to TRBJ1-5, with a weak D call TRBD1 (5 bases). Per the germline V gene, CDR1 is SGHTA and CDR2 is FQGNSA. The CDR3 runs to 16 residues. V gave up 0 bases and J gave up 6 bases, with 15 bases separating them. The CDR3 reads CASSLAPRVSRQPQHF. DNA for the CDR3: TGTGCCAGCAGCTTAGCGCCCAGGGTCAGCCGTCAGCCCCAGCATTTT.

The V call is TRBV2, the J call TRBJ1-1, with a weak D call TRBD1 (6 bases). V lost 2 bases and J lost 0, with 19 bases in between. This CDR3 has 18 amino acids. Germline V lookup: CDR1 SNHLY, CDR2 FYNNEI. CDR3 loop: CASSEPNGRGSLNTEAFF. The CDR3 DNA reads as TGTGCCAGCAGTGAACCTAATGGGAGGGGGTCCCTGAACACTGAAGCTTTCTTT.